This T cell receptor (beta chain) was captured in a study of cytomegalovirus exposure and HLA in healthy donors. PCR employed 60 Vbeta and 13 Jbeta primers. Methods used by the authors: Tens of millions of unique TCR beta chains, 9 million to 11 million shared, were counted in a later analysis. Libraries were prepared by immunoSEQ multiplex PCR; TCRdb keeps only in-frame clonotypes and omits some of them. V, J and clone size are those of that table, while D and trimming were read from the DNA. The sample includes around 180,000 clones, approximately 88% of them seen just once. Study-level findings and limits: Reports indicate that TCR beta sequences accurately predicted the HLA-A and HLA-B alleles of most subjects. After further analysis at a later stage, around 17,000 TCR beta sequences were associated with HLA alleles at 0.05 false discovery rate. It was 150 to 200 TCR beta chains that were listed as cytomegalovirus-associated.

Turning to this clone: Its target is unknown.

Germline-derived CDR1 and CDR2 are MDHEN and SYDVKM. The CDR3 totals 13 residues. Trimming removed 2 bases from V and 6 bases from J, with 9 bases in between. The source is a boy younger than 18 in good health and CMV-seronegative. The V call is TRBV28, the J call TRBJ2-3; D gene uncertain. The sample consisted of PBMCs. The CDR3 region has the DNA TGTGCCAGCAGTTTAGTTGGCGGCGATACGCAGTATTTT. Its protein product is CASSLVGGDTQYF.